A single sample gave rise to the 2 T cell receptor beta chains below, sequenced in a study of blood T cells in healthy people across ages (dated by TCRdb to the mid-2010s). Library preparation used 5' RACE. TCRdb records Illumina HiSeq 2500 as the sequencer. A second roughly 7 to 11 cycle PCR used a sample-barcoded 5' primer and a J-beta primer mix. TCRdb trimmed public reads at Q25 via fastp, called clones via MiXCR and kept in-frame beta chains. Rows with a matching CDR3 protein are joined into one entry that keeps the most common DNA and genes. The sample table shows 1.5 million to 2 million distinct CDR3 sequences, and roughly a third are seen once. Jointly, the top ten make up 10% to 12% of the sample. Source material: blood. These receptors were collected from a woman aged 25 to 39 in good health.

Comments on this clonotype: Possible read error: a much larger clone is one base away. CDR3: CAAATSYNEQFF. The CDR3 bases are TGTGCCGCGGCAACCTCCTACAATGAGCAGTTCTTC. The chain links TRBV12-3 or TRBV12-4 to TRBJ2-1; no clear D gene. The CDR3 totals 12 residues. Trimming removed 11 bases from V and 0 bases from J, with 8 bases in between.

This clonotype was detected only a few times. The CDR3 sequence is CASSQDPDSLNEQYF. CDR3 bases: TGTGCCAGCAGCCAAGATCCGGACAGTCTCAACGAGCAGTACTTC. The chain couples TRBV3-1 to TRBJ2-7; D is possibly TRBD1 (6 bases). Per the germline V gene, CDR1 is LGHDT and CDR2 is YNNKEL (reference sequence). CDR3 size: 15 residues. Trimming pared 0 bases from V and 5 bases from J, leaving 14 bases between.